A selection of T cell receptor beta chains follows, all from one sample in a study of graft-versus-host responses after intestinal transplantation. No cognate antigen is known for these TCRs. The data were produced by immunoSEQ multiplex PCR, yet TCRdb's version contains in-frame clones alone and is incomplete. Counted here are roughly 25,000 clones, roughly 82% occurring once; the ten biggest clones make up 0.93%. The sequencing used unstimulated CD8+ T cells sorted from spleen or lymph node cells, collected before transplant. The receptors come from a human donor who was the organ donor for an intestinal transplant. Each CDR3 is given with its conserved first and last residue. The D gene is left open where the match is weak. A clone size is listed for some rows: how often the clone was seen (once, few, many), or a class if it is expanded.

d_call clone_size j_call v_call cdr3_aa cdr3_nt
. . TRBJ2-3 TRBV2 CASSNQHPDSSVWDTQYF TGTGCCAGCAGTAACCAACACCCGGACAGTTCAGTGTGGGATACGCAGTATTTT
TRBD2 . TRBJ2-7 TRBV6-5 CASRDTSGSSYEQYF TGTGCCAGCAGAGACACTAGCGGCAGCTCCTACGAGCAGTACTTC
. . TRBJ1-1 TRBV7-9 CASSLGAPNTEAFF TGTGCCAGCAGCTTAGGGGCCCCGAACACTGAAGCTTTCTTT
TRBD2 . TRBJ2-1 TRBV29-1 CSVGLAGVAGEQFF TGCAGCGTTGGACTAGCGGGAGTTGCTGGTGAGCAGTTCTTC
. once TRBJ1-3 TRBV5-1 CASSKGPRSSGNTIYF TGCGCCAGCAGCAAGGGACCGCGAAGCTCTGGAAACACCATATATTTT
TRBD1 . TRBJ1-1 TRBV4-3 CASRDRGRIEAFF TGCGCCAGCAGGGACAGGGGGCGAATTGAAGCTTTCTTT
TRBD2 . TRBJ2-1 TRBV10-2 CASVGTSGGPEQFF TGCGCCAGCGTGGGGACTAGCGGGGGGCCAGAGCAGTTCTTC
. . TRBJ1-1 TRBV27 CASTQGGGTEAFF TGTGCCAGCACCCAGGGAGGGGGCACTGAAGCTTTCTTT
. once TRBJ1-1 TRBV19 CATIWANTEAFF TGTGCCACCATATGGGCGAACACTGAAGCTTTCTTT
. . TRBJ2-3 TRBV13 CASSLVQSTDTQYF TGTGCCAGCAGCTTAGTTCAGTCCACAGATACGCAGTATTTT
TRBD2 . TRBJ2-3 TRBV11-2 CASSPMGGRKTDTQYF TGTGCCAGCAGCCCCATGGGGGGGAGGAAGACAGATACGCAGTATTTT
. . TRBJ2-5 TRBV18 CASSPPTTWETQYF TGTGCCAGCTCACCCCCGACCACCTGGGAGACCCAGTACTTC
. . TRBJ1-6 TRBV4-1 CASSHWPSTNTYNSPLHF TGCGCCAGCAGCCACTGGCCCAGCACCAATACCTATAATTCACCCCTCCACTTT
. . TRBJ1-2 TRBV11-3 CASSPRTGDNYGYTF TGTGCCAGCAGCCCCAGGACGGGGGATAACTATGGCTACACCTTC
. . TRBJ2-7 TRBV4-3 CASSQDKGTAAYEQYF TGCGCCAGCAGCCAAGACAAAGGGACCGCAGCCTACGAGCAGTACTTC
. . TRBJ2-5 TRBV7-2 CASSFRVLQETQYF TGTGCCAGCAGCTTCAGGGTCCTCCAAGAGACCCAGTACTTC
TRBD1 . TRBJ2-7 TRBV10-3 CAISDDREAYEQYF TGTGCCATCAGTGATGACAGGGAAGCTTACGAGCAGTACTTC
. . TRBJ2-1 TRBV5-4 CASSLALARNEQFF TGTGCCAGCAGCCTGGCCCTAGCGCGAAATGAGCAGTTCTTC
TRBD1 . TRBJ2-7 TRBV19 CASSPGQGPYEQYF TGTGCCAGTAGTCCGGGACAGGGTCCCTACGAGCAGTACTTC
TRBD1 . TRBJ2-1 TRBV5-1 CASSSGDRGTYNEQFF TGCGCCAGCAGCTCGGGGGACAGGGGGACCTACAATGAGCAGTTCTTC
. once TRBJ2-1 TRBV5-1 CASSFAGHNEQFF TGCGCCAGCAGCTTCGCAGGCCACAATGAGCAGTTCTTC
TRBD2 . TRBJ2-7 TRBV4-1 CASSQDSGTYEQYF TGCGCCAGCAGCCAAGATAGCGGGACCTACGAGCAGTACTTC
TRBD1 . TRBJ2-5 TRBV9 CASREDRDGRETQYF TGTGCCAGCAGAGAGGACAGGGACGGAAGAGAGACCCAGTACTTC
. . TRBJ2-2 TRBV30 CAWMAEAGNTGELFF TGTGCCTGGATGGCCGAGGCCGGGAACACCGGGGAGCTGTTTTTT
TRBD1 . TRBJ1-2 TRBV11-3 CASSLAGQGGGYTF TGTGCCAGCAGCTTAGCGGGACAGGGGGGCGGCTACACCTTC
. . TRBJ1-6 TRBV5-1 CASSWTNSYNSPLHF TGCGCCAGCAGCTGGACAAACTCCTATAATTCACCCCTCCACTTT
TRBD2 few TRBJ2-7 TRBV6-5 CASSPRGGGADEQYF TGTGCCAGCAGTCCCAGGGGCGGGGGGGCGGACGAGCAGTACTTC
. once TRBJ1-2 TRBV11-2 CASSSLGVYGYTF TGTGCCAGCAGCTCCTTAGGGGTCTATGGCTACACCTTC
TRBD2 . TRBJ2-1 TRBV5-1 CASSPLSGRADEQFF TGCGCCAGCAGCCCTCTTAGCGGGAGGGCCGATGAGCAGTTCTTC
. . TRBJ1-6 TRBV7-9 CASSLGGRTSPLHF TGTGCCAGCAGCTTAGGGGGAAGGACTTCACCCCTCCACTTT
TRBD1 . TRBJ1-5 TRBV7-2 CASSLVKPTGYNQPQHF TGTGCCAGCAGCTTAGTCAAACCGACAGGGTACAATCAGCCCCAGCATTTT
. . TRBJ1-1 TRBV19 CASSIGVSGYTEAFF TGTGCCAGTAGTATCGGTGTTTCGGGGTACACTGAAGCTTTCTTT
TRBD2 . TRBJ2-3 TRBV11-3 CASSPRGGGSTDTQYF TGTGCCAGCAGCCCAAGGGGCGGGGGTAGCACAGATACGCAGTATTTT
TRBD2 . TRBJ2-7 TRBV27 CASTDGTSGIYEQYF TGTGCCAGCACCGACGGGACTAGCGGGATTTACGAGCAGTACTTC
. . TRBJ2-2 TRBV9 CASSGLGELFF TGTGCCAGCAGCGGGCTCGGGGAGCTGTTTTTT
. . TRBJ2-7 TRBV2 CASSERAYSTYEQYF TGTGCCAGCAGTGAAAGGGCCTACTCAACCTACGAGCAGTACTTC
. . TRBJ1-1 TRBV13 CASSPGFPNTEAFF TGTGCCAGCAGCCCGGGGTTCCCTAACACTGAAGCTTTCTTT
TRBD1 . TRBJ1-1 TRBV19 CASSLGQGNTEAFF TGTGCCAGTAGTCTGGGACAGGGGAACACTGAAGCTTTCTTT
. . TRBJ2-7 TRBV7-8 CASSSPGREVEVYFYEQYF TGTGCCAGCAGCTCGCCAGGGAGAGAAGTTGAAGTCTACTTCTACGAGCAGTACTTC
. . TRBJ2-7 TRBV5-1 CASSARDSHYEQYF TGCGCCAGCAGCGCCCGGGACTCCCACTACGAGCAGTACTTC